This passage covers 28 T cell receptor beta chains from one sample sequenced in a study of radiation and T cells in renal cell carcinoma. Only in-frame clones appear in the TCRdb table, and some are missing; sequencing was by immunoSEQ multiplex PCR. The data hold about 50,000 clones, with around 83% observed a single time. Time point denoted: baseline pretreatment blood. Stated treatment: 15 Gy SBRT to primary tumor, nephrectomy 4 weeks later. The source material was blood, sampled from a patient whose treatment included radiotherapy and nephrectomy. These receptors were taken from a woman between 65 and 79 years old with renal cell carcinoma.

The chain joins TRBV7-3 to TRBJ2-2, with no clear D. V was clipped by 3 bases and J by 2 bases, with 4 bases between them. The CDR3 covers 13 residues. The germline gives CDR1 SGHTA, CDR2 FQGTGA. CDR3 sequence (DNA): TGTGCCAGCAGCTTCGCCAACACCGGGGAGCTGTTTTTT. Its translation is CASSFANTGELFF.

The rearrangement uses TRBV5-1 and TRBJ2-1, with TRBD1 matching 7 bases. The CDR3 totals 14 residues. Trimming at V came to 4 bases and at J to 5 bases, leaving 6 bases not matched to a gene. Germline values: CDR1 SGHRS, CDR2 YFSETQ. This chain's CDR3 is CASSQGQQNNEQFF. The CDR3 DNA reads TGCGCCAGCAGCCAGGGACAGCAGAACAATGAGCAGTTCTTC. Combining the CDR3 with reference TRBV5-1 and TRBJ2-1 gives the whole variable domain KAGVTQTPRYLIKTRGQQVTLSCSPISGHRSVSWYQQTPGQGLQFLFEYFSETQRNKGNFPGRFSGRQFSNSRSEMNVSTLELGDSALYLCASSQGQQNNEQFFGPGTRLTVL.

This clone was detected a few times. The chain couples TRBV6-5 to TRBJ2-3, with D hard to call. Between the trimmed V and J ends, which lost 5 bases and 1 base, there was a span of 7 bases. This CDR3 is built from 13 residues. Germline V CDR1 and CDR2: MNHEY, SVGAGI. Here the CDR3 reads CASSDPGTDTQYF. In nucleotides, the CDR3 is TGTGCCAGCAGTGACCCTGGCACAGATACGCAGTATTTT.

The V and J genes are TRBV7-2 and TRBJ2-5, with a weak D call TRBD2 (5 bases). The CDR3 consists of 14 residues. V lost 1 base, J lost 2 bases, and 8 bases lay in between. CDR1 and CDR2 from the germline V gene are SGHTA and FQGNSA. The CDR3 DNA reads as TGTGCCAGCAGCTTAGTTGGCGGGCAAGAGACCCAGTACTTC. This translates into CASSLVGGQETQYF. The full variable domain, its missing parts supplied by reference TRBV7-2 and TRBJ2-5, is GAGVSQSPSNKVTEKGKDVELRCDPISGHTALYWYRQSLGQGLEFLIYFQGNSAPDKSGLPSDRFSAERTGGSVSTLTIQRTQQEDSAVYLCASSLVGGQETQYFGPGTRLLVL.

This rearrangement joins TRBV6-6 to TRBJ1-5; D is possibly TRBD1 (6 bases). The CDR3 has 15 residues. V was trimmed by 0 bases and J by 0 bases, leaving 6 bases between them. CDR1 is MNHNY, CDR2 SVGAGI, per germline (reference sequence). The CDR3 is CASSYSTGSNQPQHF. DNA for the CDR3: TGTGCCAGCAGTTACTCGACAGGTAGCAATCAGCCCCAGCATTTT.

J is TRBJ2-5 and V is TRBV7-2; 7 bases line up with TRBD2. This CDR3 region has 13 residues. Germline V gene sequence: CDR1 SGHTA, CDR2 FQGNSA. V trimming: 8 bases; J trimming: 4 bases; junction bases outside the gene matches: 7. The CDR3 DNA reads TGTGCCAGCTCCCGGGGGGACGGAGAGACCCAGTACTTC. It encodes CASSRGDGETQYF.

The chain joins TRBV19 to TRBJ1-1; D gene uncertain. Germline assignment: CDR1 LNHDA and CDR2 SQIVND (reference sequence). Trimming shortened V by 3 bases and J by 4 bases, and 6 bases separated the two germline ends. The CDR3 consists of 12 residues. CDR3 in amino acids: CASSILGTEAFF. CDR3 DNA sequence: TGTGCCAGTAGTATTCTGGGCACTGAAGCTTTCTTT. Supplemented by reference TRBV19 and TRBJ1-1, the full variable domain reads DGGITQSPKYLFRKEGQNVTLSCEQNLNHDAMYWYRQDPGQGLRLIYYSQIVNDFQKGDIAEGYSVSREKKESFPLTVTSAQKNPTAFYLCASSILGTEAFFGQGTRLTVV.

The chain uses TRBV2 and TRBJ2-3; 11 bases map to TRBD2. The junction had 25 bases not matched to a gene; V was cut back by 5 bases and J by 6 bases. Per germline, CDR1 SNHLY and CDR2 FYNNEI. This CDR3 is built from 21 residues. The CDR3 loop is CASSTPLGLAGPFWLVDTQYF. In DNA form, the CDR3 reads TGTGCCAGCAGTACCCCTTTAGGACTAGCGGGTCCGTTTTGGCTCGTCGATACGCAGTATTTT.

This clone was found a few times. The V gene is TRBV14, the J gene TRBJ1-3, with D tentatively TRBD1 (5 bases). Trimming pared 4 bases from V and 9 bases from J, leaving 13 bases between. The CDR3 runs 13 residues. Per germline, CDR1 SGHDN and CDR2 FVKESK. In nucleotides, the CDR3 is TGTGCCAGCAGCCCCCGGGACCAGGGCACCATATATTTT. This codes for CASSPRDQGTIYF.

The rearrangement joins TRBV4-1 to TRBJ2-1, with TRBD2 matching 9 bases. In germline, CDR1 is MGHRA, CDR2 YSYEKL. The junction had 19 bases not matched to a gene; V was cut back by 4 bases and J by 15 bases. This CDR3 spans 16 amino acids. The CDR3 DNA reads as TGCGCCAGCAGCCCCCCTCCCGGGACTAGCTCCCGAGTGTGGTTCTTC. Amino acid sequence: CASSPPPGTSSRVWFF.

Of note for this clone: A much larger clone differs from this one at a single base, so this may be a read error. This same CDR3 is encoded by further DNA sequences in the sample. This chain's CDR3 is CASSSTGRQETQYF. The DNA for the CDR3 is TGTGCCAGCAGCTCCACAGGGCGCCAAGAGACCCAGTACTTC. V gene TRBV7-8 combines with J gene TRBJ2-5; a weak D match, TRBD1 (6 bases). This CDR3 region has 14 residues. Per germline, CDR1 SGHVS and CDR2 FQNEAQ. Trimming cost V 4 bases and J 1 base, with 10 bases left between them.

This clone has just a few counts. The rearrangement joins TRBV27 to TRBJ2-1, with D possibly matching TRBD1 (7 bases). This CDR3 is 15 amino acids long. V was clipped by 4 bases and J by 4 bases, with 14 bases between them. CDR1 MNHEY and CDR2 SMNVEV come from the germline V gene (reference sequence). CDR3 DNA sequence: TGTGCCAGCAGTTCCCCAGGGGGGAGATACAATGAGCAGTTCTTC. Its translation is CASSSPGGRYNEQFF.

V usage is TRBV5-6 and J usage is TRBJ1-2, with D possibly matching TRBD1 (5 bases). Trimming shortened V by 0 bases and J by 3 bases, and 9 bases separated the two germline ends. The CDR3 has 14 amino acids. Germline CDR1 and CDR2: SGHDT and YYEEEE. CDR3 nucleotides: TGTGCCAGCAGCTTGGTCGGGGGTGACTATGGCTACACCTTC. Encoded protein: CASSLVGGDYGYTF.

The table lists this clone with a few counts. This chain links TRBV12-1 with TRBJ2-3; TRBD2 reflects the table's D call only, with no check against the DNA. TRBV12-1 is classified as a pseudogene. The CDR3 loop spans 16 amino acids. The CDR3 DNA follows: TGTGCCAGCAGCTTTCCGCTAGCCGATAGCACAGATACGCAGTATTTT. Its translation: CASSFPLADSTDTQYF.

The genes are TRBV2 and TRBJ1-1, with 7 bases aligning to TRBD1. The CDR3 has 13 residues. The V segment lost 9 bases and the J segment 0 bases; nucleotides outside the gene matches: 4. Germline V gene sequence: CDR1 SNHLY, CDR2 FYNNEI. This CDR3 is CASQQGMNTEAFF. The CDR3 coding sequence is TGTGCCAGTCAACAGGGGATGAACACTGAAGCTTTCTTT. Full variable domain (rest looked up from reference TRBV2 and TRBJ1-1): EPEVTQTPSHQVTQMGQEVILRCVPISNHLYFYWYRQILGQKVEFLVSFYNNEISEKSEIFDDQFSVERPDGSNFTLKIRSTKLEDSAMYFCASQQGMNTEAFFGQGTRLTVV.

The rearrangement links TRBV27 to TRBJ2-7; D perhaps matches TRBD1 (5 bases). The CDR3 covers 14 residues. Looked up from germline, CDR1 is MNHEY and CDR2 is SMNVEV (reference sequence). Trimming took 6 bases from V and 5 from J, leaving 17 bases between them. CDR3 amino acids: CASSRKPGSNEQYF. The CDR3 bases are TGTGCCAGCAGCCGCAAACCAGGGTCCAACGAGCAGTACTTC.

The chain is built from TRBV5-1 and TRBJ2-7; 7 bases map to TRBD1. The CDR3 is 15 amino acids. Germline-derived CDR1 and CDR2 are SGHRS and YFSETQ. V was pared by 0 bases and J by 3 bases, with 6 bases of the junction left unmatched. This CDR3 is CASSLGGTDLYEQYF. The CDR3 DNA reads as TGCGCCAGCAGCTTGGGTGGGACAGACCTCTACGAGCAGTACTTC.

J is TRBJ1-2 and V is TRBV5-1, with 10 positions matching TRBD1. The germline CDR1 and CDR2 sequences are SGHRS and YFSETQ. This CDR3 contains 13 residues. Trimming removed 4 bases from V and 8 bases from J; junction bases left unmatched: 5. CDR3 in amino acids: CASSPGQGEGYTF. The DNA of the CDR3 is TGCGCCAGCAGCCCAGGACAGGGGGAAGGCTACACCTTC.

V and J are TRBV4-1 and TRBJ2-5; D gene unclear. The CDR3 length is 13 residues. Germline V CDR1 and CDR2: MGHRA, YSYEKL. V dropped 1 base and J dropped 5 bases, with 8 bases sitting between them. The CDR3 is CASSQAPRETQYF. As DNA, the CDR3 is TGCGCCAGCAGCCAAGCCCCTAGGGAGACCCAGTACTTC.

The CDR3 DNA reads as TGCGCCAGCAGCTTGGGGACAGCTAATGAAAAACTGTTTTTT. It is translated as CASSLGTANEKLFF. The chain uses TRBV5-1 and TRBJ1-4, with D perhaps matching TRBD1 (6 bases). CDR3 length equals 14 residues. The V gene lost 0 bases and the J gene lost 3 bases, with 6 bases spanning the gap. Germline lookup yields CDR1 SGHRS and CDR2 YFSETQ. Full variable domain (outside the CDR3, taken from reference TRBV5-1 and TRBJ1-4): KAGVTQTPRYLIKTRGQQVTLSCSPISGHRSVSWYQQTPGQGLQFLFEYFSETQRNKGNFPGRFSGRQFSNSRSEMNVSTLELGDSALYLCASSLGTANEKLFFGSGTQLSVL.

V usage is TRBV4-3 and J usage is TRBJ2-3; D unresolved. The V and J ends lost 1 base and 1 base respectively, with 15 bases between them. Germline assignment: CDR1 LGHNA and CDR2 YSLEER. The CDR3 runs 17 residues. The CDR3: CASSQGVGPSGTDTQYF. CDR3 in DNA: TGCGCCAGCAGCCAAGGAGTTGGACCATCGGGCACAGATACGCAGTATTTT.

The CDR3 coding sequence is TGCGCCAGCAGCCAAGATGGAGGACAGTCGAACACCGGGGAGCTGTTTTTT. Translation gives CASSQDGGQSNTGELFF. The rearrangement uses TRBV4-3 and TRBJ2-2; maybe TRBD1 (6 bases). V dropped 0 bases and J dropped 0 bases, with 11 bases sitting between them. This CDR3 has 17 amino acids. Looked up from germline, CDR1 is LGHNA and CDR2 is YSLEER.

The J gene is TRBJ2-7, the V gene TRBV7-9; 14 bases agree with TRBD2. This CDR3 is built from 13 residues. Trimming at V came to 8 bases and at J to 4 bases, leaving 1 base not matched to a gene. CDR1 is SEHNR and CDR2 is FQNEAQ in the germline V gene (reference sequence). This CDR3 is CASGLAGGYEQYF. The CDR3 DNA sequence: TGTGCCAGCGGACTAGCGGGGGGTTACGAGCAGTACTTC.

The J gene is TRBJ1-2, the V gene TRBV6-5, with 8 bases lining up with TRBD1. The CDR3 has 15 amino acids. V lost 5 bases and J lost 7; bases outside the gene matches: 12. The germline V gene encodes CDR1 MNHEY and CDR2 SVGAGI. The CDR3 protein is CASSPRTGLKGGYTF. The CDR3 DNA reads TGTGCCAGCAGTCCCCGGACAGGGCTAAAGGGTGGCTACACCTTC.

The V gene is TRBV5-6, the J gene TRBJ2-5; 14 bases fit TRBD2. The CDR3 is 16 amino acids. Germline CDR1 is SGHDT and CDR2 is YYEEEE. Trimming cost V 5 bases and J 4 bases; bases outside gene matches: 7. Here the CDR3 DNA reads TGTGCCAGCAGTTACATCGGGACTAGCGGGAGAGAGACCCAGTACTTC. Protein sequence: CASSYIGTSGRETQYF.

The chain joins TRBV10-1 to TRBJ1-1; 7 positions agree with TRBD1. V was clipped by 5 bases and J by 4 bases; unmatched bases: 4. Per the germline V gene, CDR1 is WNHNN and CDR2 is SYGVQD (reference sequence). The CDR3 is 13 residues long. CDR3 nucleotides: TGCGCCAGCAGTTTCCAGGGGGGCACTGAAGCTTTCTTT. This sequence encodes CASSFQGGTEAFF.

The J gene is TRBJ2-7, the V gene TRBV19, with a weak D call TRBD1 (5 bases). CDR1 is LNHDA and CDR2 is SQIVND in the germline V gene (reference sequence). This CDR3 region has 13 residues. V dropped 0 bases and J dropped 6 bases, with 9 bases sitting between them. Here the CDR3 reads CASSIDRDSEQYF. CDR3 coding DNA: TGTGCCAGTAGTATAGACAGGGATTCCGAGCAGTACTTC.

With regard to this clone: The same CDR3 arises from other DNA sequences in this sample as well. The chain employs TRBV4-1 and TRBJ2-7; D is unclear. This CDR3 contains 13 residues. V gave up 3 bases and J gave up 0 bases, with 6 bases separating them. From germline, CDR1 is MGHRA and CDR2 YSYEKL. In DNA form, the CDR3 reads TGCGCCAGCAGCCACAGCACCTCCTACGAGCAGTACTTC. It codes for CASSHSTSYEQYF.